This T cell receptor (beta chain) is drawn from a study of CD8+ T cells in alopecia areata. About the research overall: It was oral tofacitinib, at 5 to 10 mg twice daily, that treated patients received. By percentage of affected scalp area, the severity of treated patients was scored.

Study-wide points: Affected lesional scalp, above all in alopecia totalis/universalis, was more clonal than normal scalp.

This clone occurred a few times. Its target is unknown. The length of the CDR3 is 15 residues. The V gene's germline CDR1 is SGHTA and CDR2 FQGNSA. Losses at the gene ends were 5 bases for V and 5 bases for J; bases not matched to a gene: 5. Regarding treatment: oral pan-JAK inhibitor, 5-10 mg twice daily. The authors sorted CD4+ and CD8+ T cells from PBMCs. cDNA prepared by RNA extraction and subsequent reverse transcription served as the template for sequencing. Some clones are missing from TCRdb's copy, which holds only in-frame ones; the method was immunoSEQ multiplex PCR. The sample contains around 210,000 clones, less than 65% of which appear only once.

This clonotype was sampled from a human donor with alopecia areata. This chain links TRBV7-2 with TRBJ2-7; 14 bases agree with TRBD2. The sequencing here drew on CD4+ T cells sorted from blood, taken at week 4, from a patient treated with tofacitinib. The CDR3 loop is CASSPRTSGGNEQYF. The DNA for the CDR3 is TGTGCCAGCAGCCCCCGGACTAGCGGGGGGAACGAGCAGTACTTC.